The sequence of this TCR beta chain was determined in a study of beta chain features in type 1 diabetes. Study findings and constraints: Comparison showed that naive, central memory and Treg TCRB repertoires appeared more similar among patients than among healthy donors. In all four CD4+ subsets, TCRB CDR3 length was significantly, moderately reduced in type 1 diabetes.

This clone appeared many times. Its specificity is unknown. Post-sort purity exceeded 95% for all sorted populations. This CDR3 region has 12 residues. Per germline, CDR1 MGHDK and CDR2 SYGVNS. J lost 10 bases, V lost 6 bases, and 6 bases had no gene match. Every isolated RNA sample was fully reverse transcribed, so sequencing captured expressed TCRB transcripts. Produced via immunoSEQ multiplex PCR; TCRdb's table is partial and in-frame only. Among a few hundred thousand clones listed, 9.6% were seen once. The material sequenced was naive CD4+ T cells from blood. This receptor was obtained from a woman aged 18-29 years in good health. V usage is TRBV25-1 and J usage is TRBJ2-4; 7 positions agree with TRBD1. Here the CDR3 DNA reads TGTGCCAGCAGGACCCCCAGGGGGATTCAGTACTTC. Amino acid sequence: CASRTPRGIQYF. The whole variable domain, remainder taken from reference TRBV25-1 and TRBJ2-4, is EADIYQTPRYLVIGTGKKITLECSQTMGHDKMYWYQQDPGMELHLIHYSYGVNSTEKGDLSSESTVSRIRTEHFPLTLESARPSHTSQYLCASRTPRGIQYFGAGTRLSVL.